The sequence of this T cell receptor (beta chain) was determined in a study of blood T cell repertoires in COVID-19. The assay was immunoSEQ multiplex PCR, and TCRdb's table has in-frame clones only and misses some. Of more than 250,000 clones in the sample, roughly 89% were seen once. Trimming cost V 6 bases and J 4 bases; bases outside gene matches: 7. Germline V gene sequence: CDR1 MNHEY, CDR2 SVGAGI. This CDR3 has 15 residues. Ages ranged from roughly 18 to 95 years, with residence in under 25 US areas. Cohort allocation depended upon clinical history that participants reported. The sequencing sample was made of PBMCs or T cells enriched from blood (not recorded which). The gene calls are TRBV6-5 and TRBJ1-4; 8 bases align to TRBD1. The clonotype originates from a woman in her late teens or twenties with acute COVID-19. CDR3 DNA sequence: TGTGCCAGCAGGTCCCGGGACAGGAGTAATGAAAAACTGTTTTTT. This encodes CASRSRDRSNEKLFF.